The 10 T cell receptor beta chains given below trace back to one sample, sequenced in a study of cytomegalovirus exposure and HLA in healthy donors. The study ran its PCR with 60 Vbeta and 13 Jbeta primers. The assay was immunoSEQ multiplex PCR, and TCRdb's table has in-frame clones only and misses some. Of roughly 120,000 clones in the sample, about 81% were seen once. The sequenced sample consisted of PBMCs. The source of these receptors is a woman between 25 and 40 years old in good health and CMV-seronegative.

This clone has a single count. The chain uses TRBV9 and TRBJ1-2, with 11 nucleotides matching TRBD1. Unmatched junction bases numbered 14, after V lost 4 bases and J lost 6 bases. CDR3 length equals 17 residues. In germline, CDR1 is SGDLS, CDR2 YYNGEE. CDR3 residues: CASSLGQGASNFDGYTF. CDR3 DNA: TGTGCCAGCAGCCTCGGACAGGGGGCGTCTAATTTCGATGGCTACACCTTC.

The rearrangement joins TRBV2 to TRBJ2-2, with 8 nucleotides matching TRBD1. Losses at the gene ends were 10 bases for V and 6 bases for J; bases not matched to a gene: 7. This CDR3 comprises 13 residues. Per the germline V gene, CDR1 is SNHLY and CDR2 is FYNNEI. CDR3 DNA: TGTGCCACCCGGACAGGGTCAGCCGGGGAGCTGTTTTTT. Translation: CATRTGSAGELFF.

This chain connects TRBV5-4 to TRBJ1-2; 8 nucleotides line up with TRBD1. J lost 2 bases, V lost 3 bases, and 6 bases had no gene match. In germline, CDR1 is SGHNT, CDR2 YYREEE (reference sequence). CDR3 size: 15 residues. CDR3 protein: CASSSQNRGNYGYTF. CDR3 coding DNA: TGTGCCAGCAGCTCCCAAAACAGGGGGAACTATGGCTACACCTTC. Combining the CDR3 with reference TRBV5-4 and TRBJ1-2 gives the whole variable domain ETGVTQSPTHLIKTRGQQVTLRCSSQSGHNTVSWYQQALGQGPQFIFQYYREEENGRGNFPPRFSGLQFPNYSSELNVNALELDDSALYLCASSSQNRGNYGYTFGSGTRLTVV.

The chain employs TRBV19 and TRBJ1-1; 10 positions agree with TRBD1. The V segment lost 1 base and the J segment 4 bases; nucleotides outside the gene matches: 9. Germline V CDR1 and CDR2: LNHDA, SQIVND (reference sequence). The length of the CDR3 is 17 residues. The CDR3 loop reads CASSIARTGGIVTEAFF. The CDR3 DNA follows: TGTGCCAGTAGTATAGCAAGGACAGGGGGAATTGTCACTGAAGCTTTCTTT.

The V gene is TRBV30, the J gene TRBJ1-1; 11 nucleotides match TRBD1. Germline V CDR1 and CDR2: GTSNPN, SVGIG (reference sequence). CDR3 length: 14 residues. V lost 8 bases and J lost 4; bases outside the gene matches: 9. DNA of the CDR3: TGTGCCACGGACAGGGGGCAAGTAGGCACTGAAGCTTTCTTT. This codes for CATDRGQVGTEAFF.

The gene calls are TRBV6-1 and TRBJ2-3; 7 bases align to TRBD1. Unmatched junction bases numbered 10, after V lost 3 bases and J lost 4 bases. The CDR3 consists of 16 residues. The V gene's germline CDR1 is MNHNS and CDR2 SASEGT. Here the CDR3 reads CASSETLGQGADTQYF. DNA of the CDR3: TGTGCCAGCAGTGAGACCCTGGGGCAGGGGGCAGATACGCAGTATTTT.

The chain joins TRBV10-2 to TRBJ2-1; 15 nucleotides agree with TRBD2. The CDR3 extends over 16 amino acids. J lost 10 bases, V lost 1 base, and 5 bases had no gene match. CDR1 WSHSY and CDR2 SAAADI come from the germline V gene. This CDR3 is CASSELGLAGGKEQFF. CDR3 bases: TGCGCCAGCAGTGAGTTGGGACTAGCGGGGGGTAAAGAGCAGTTCTTC.

V gene TRBV11-3 combines with J gene TRBJ1-2; the match to TRBD1 covers 7 bases. Germline assignment: CDR1 SGHNT and CDR2 YENEEA. Trimming at V came to 4 bases and at J to 2 bases, leaving 1 base not matched to a gene. The CDR3 covers 13 residues. This CDR3 is CASSSRGNYGYTF. CDR3 nucleotides: TGTGCCAGCAGCTCCAGGGGGAACTATGGCTACACCTTC.

This sequence joins TRBV6-1 and TRBJ2-1; 10 nucleotides match TRBD2. The V gene's germline CDR1 is MNHNS and CDR2 SASEGT. After removal of 4 bases from V and 13 bases from J, the junction contained 4 bases not matched to a gene. The CDR3 spans 12 residues. In nucleotides, the CDR3 is TGTGCCAGCAGTGGAGCGGGAGGGGTTCAGTTCTTC. It is translated as CASSGAGGVQFF.

A word on this clone: The junction departs from germline at one end; a sequencing error may be responsible. This chain connects TRBV7-7 to TRBJ2-5; 7 nucleotides match TRBD1. Germline CDR1 SSHAT, CDR2 FNYEAQ (reference sequence). The CDR3 loop spans 13 amino acids. The CDR3 DNA follows: TGTGCTAGCAGCTTAGGGGGCGGAGAGACCCAGTACTTC. It is translated as CASSLGGGETQYF.